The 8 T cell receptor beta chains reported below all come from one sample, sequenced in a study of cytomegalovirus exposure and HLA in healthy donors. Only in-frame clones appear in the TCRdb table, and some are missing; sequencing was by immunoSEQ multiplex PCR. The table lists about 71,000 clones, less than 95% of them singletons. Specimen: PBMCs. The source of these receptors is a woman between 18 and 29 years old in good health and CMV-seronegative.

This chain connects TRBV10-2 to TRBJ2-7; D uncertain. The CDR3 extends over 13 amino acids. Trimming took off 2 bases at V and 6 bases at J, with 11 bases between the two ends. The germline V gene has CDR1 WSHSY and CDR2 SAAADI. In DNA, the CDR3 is TGCGCCAGCAGTGAGCTAGTCCCCCCCGAGCAGTACTTC. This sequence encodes CASSELVPPEQYF.

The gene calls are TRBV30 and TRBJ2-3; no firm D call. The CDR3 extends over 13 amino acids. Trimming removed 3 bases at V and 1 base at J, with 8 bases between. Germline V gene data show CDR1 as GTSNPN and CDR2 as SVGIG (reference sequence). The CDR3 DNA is TGTGCCTGGAGGGGCGCCGGCACAGATACGCAGTATTTT. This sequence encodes CAWRGAGTDTQYF.

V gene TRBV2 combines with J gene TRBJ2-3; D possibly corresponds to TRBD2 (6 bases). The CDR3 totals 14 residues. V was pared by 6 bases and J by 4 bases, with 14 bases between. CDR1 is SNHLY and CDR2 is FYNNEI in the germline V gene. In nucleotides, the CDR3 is TGTGCCAGCAGGGGGCGGGGCTTATCAGATACGCAGTATTTT. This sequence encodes CASRGRGLSDTQYF. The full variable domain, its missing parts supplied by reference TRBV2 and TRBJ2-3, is EPEVTQTPSHQVTQMGQEVILRCVPISNHLYFYWYRQILGQKVEFLVSFYNNEISEKSEIFDDQFSVERPDGSNFTLKIRSTKLEDSAMYFCASRGRGLSDTQYFGPGTRLTVL.

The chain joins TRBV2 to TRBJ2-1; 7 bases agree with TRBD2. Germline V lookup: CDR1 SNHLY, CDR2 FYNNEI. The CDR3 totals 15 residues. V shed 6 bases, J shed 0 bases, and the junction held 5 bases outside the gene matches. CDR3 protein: CASRPGGSSYNEQFF. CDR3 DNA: TGTGCCAGCAGGCCCGGGGGGAGCTCCTACAATGAGCAGTTCTTC.

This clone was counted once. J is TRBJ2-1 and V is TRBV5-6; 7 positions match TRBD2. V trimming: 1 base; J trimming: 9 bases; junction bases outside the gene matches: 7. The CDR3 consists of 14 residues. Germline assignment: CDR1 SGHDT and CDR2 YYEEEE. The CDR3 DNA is TGTGCCAGCAGCTTGCCTAGCGGAATGGTTGAGCAGTTCTTC. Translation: CASSLPSGMVEQFF.

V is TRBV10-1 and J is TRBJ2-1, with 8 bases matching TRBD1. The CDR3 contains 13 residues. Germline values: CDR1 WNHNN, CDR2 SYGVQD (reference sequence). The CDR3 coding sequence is TGCGAGTCAGGGGGCCCGACTTCTGGTGAGCAGTTCTTC. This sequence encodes CESGGPTSGEQFF.

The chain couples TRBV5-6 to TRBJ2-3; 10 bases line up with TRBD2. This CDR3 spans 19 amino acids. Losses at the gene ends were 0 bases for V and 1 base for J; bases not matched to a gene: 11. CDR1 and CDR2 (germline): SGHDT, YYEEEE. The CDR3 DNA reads TGTGCCAGCAGCTTGGCTAGCGGGGGTTTCCAGGGCGGCACAGATACGCAGTATTTT. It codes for CASSLASGGFQGGTDTQYF.

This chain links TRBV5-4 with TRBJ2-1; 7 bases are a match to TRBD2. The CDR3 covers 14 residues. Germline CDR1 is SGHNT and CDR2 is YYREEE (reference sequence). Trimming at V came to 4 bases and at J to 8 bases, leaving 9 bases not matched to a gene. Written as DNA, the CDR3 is TGTGCCAGCAGCCCCCCGGGAGGTGGCTATGAGCAGTTCTTC. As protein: CASSPPGGGYEQFF.